This TCR beta chain was obtained from a study of blood T cell repertoires in COVID-19. Across the whole study: Samples of COVID-19 (acute and convalescent) were obtained from the United States, Italy and Spain. PBMCs, B-cell-depleted T cells, or T cells were the source of the cDNA or gDNA that made up the material.

Per the study methods: How many nucleated cells were present was estimated from reference gene primer amplification. The assay was immunoSEQ multiplex PCR, and TCRdb's table has in-frame clones only and misses some. For V, J and clone size, that table is used; D and trimming come from the DNA. Of 170,000 or so clones detected, about four fifths appear once; the ten largest clones hold approximately 6.2%. J gave up 5 bases and V 5 bases, and 6 bases lay outside the gene matches. The CDR3 sequence is 14 residues long. Germline loops: CDR1 SGHRS, CDR2 YFSETQ. The sequenced material came from peripheral blood. The sequence derives from a man between 65 and 79 years old with active or convalescent COVID-19. The gene calls are TRBV5-1 and TRBJ1-5; 8 nucleotides agree with TRBD1. The CDR3: CASSDGQGDQPQHF. CDR3 nucleotides: TGCGCCAGCAGTGATGGACAGGGTGATCAGCCCCAGCATTTT.